What follows are 19 T cell receptor beta chains derived from one specimen sequenced in a study of T cell changes during pregnancy in multiple sclerosis. Sequencing used immunoSEQ multiplex PCR; TCRdb keeps in-frame clones, though not all of them. This sample yields roughly 110,000 clones, of which 85% to 95% are seen a single time; 1.6% belongs to the top ten. The source material was peripheral blood, sampled after pregnancy. The receptors were sampled from a female donor with multiple sclerosis, enrolled in a pregnancy study.

This chain connects TRBV7-3 to TRBJ2-2, with D perhaps matching TRBD1 (6 bases). Per the germline V gene, CDR1 is SGHTA and CDR2 is FQGTGA. The CDR3 sequence is 16 residues long. Trimming stripped 4 bases from V and 3 bases from J, with 15 bases between. CDR3 residues: CASSSSLRTDTGELFF. For the CDR3, the DNA is TGTGCCAGCAGCTCTTCTTTACGGACAGACACCGGGGAGCTGTTTTTT.

The chain carries TRBV5-5 and TRBJ2-1, with TRBD2 as a possible D gene (6 bases). This CDR3 has 16 amino acids. Trimming took 6 bases from V and 1 from J, leaving 17 bases between them. Germline assignment: CDR1 SGHKS and CDR2 YYEKEE (reference sequence). The CDR3, as DNA: TGTGCCAGCACCTCCCAGTGGGGGGAGTCCTACAATGAGCAGTTCTTC. This sequence encodes CASTSQWGESYNEQFF.

V gene TRBV28 combines with J gene TRBJ2-7; 7 bases are a match to TRBD1. Trimming removed 3 bases from V and 2 bases from J; junction bases left unmatched: 4. Germline V gene lookup returns CDR1 MDHEN and CDR2 SYDVKM. The CDR3 totals 14 residues. The CDR3 coding sequence is TGTGCCAGCAGTTTTTCCGGGACAGCCTACGAGCAGTACTTC. Amino acid sequence: CASSFSGTAYEQYF.

Only a few counts were recorded for this clone. V and J are TRBV19 and TRBJ1-2; 10 bases match TRBD1. The V gene end was trimmed by 4 bases and the J gene end by 6 bases; junction bases not matched to a gene: 5. This CDR3 has 14 residues. The germline gives CDR1 LNHDA, CDR2 SQIVND (reference sequence). The CDR3 nucleotides read TGTGCCAGTAGTAGACAGGGGGCGGAAAATGGCTACACCTTC. Its translation is CASSRQGAENGYTF.

V usage is TRBV5-6 and J usage is TRBJ1-5; no reliable D call. Germline V gives CDR1 SGHDT, CDR2 YYEEEE. The V end lost 3 bases, the J end lost 0 bases, and 10 bases lay between the germline ends. There are 15 residues in the CDR3. The CDR3 protein is CASSSYSYSNQPQHF. CDR3 bases: TGTGCCAGCAGCTCTTACAGCTATAGCAATCAGCCCCAGCATTTT.

The chain has TRBV6-4 and TRBJ2-3, with D perhaps matching TRBD1 (8 bases). Trimming removed 7 bases from V and 3 bases from J, with 29 bases in between. The CDR3 is 19 amino acids. CDR1 is MRHNA and CDR2 is SNTAGT in the germline V gene. In DNA form, the CDR3 reads TGTGCCAGCATGAACCCGGGAGGACCAGGGGGCAGTTCGACAGATACGCAGTATTTT. Translating gives CASMNPGGPGGSSTDTQYF.

This rearrangement joins TRBV6-6 to TRBJ1-1; 9 bases map to TRBD1. Germline loops: CDR1 MNHNY, CDR2 SVGAGI (reference sequence). CDR3 length equals 15 residues. The junction had 11 bases not matched to a gene; V was cut back by 6 bases and J by 6 bases. DNA of the CDR3: TGTGCCAGCAGCCGGGGACAGGGCCGGTATCCTGAAGCTTTCTTT. Translating it yields CASSRGQGRYPEAFF.

With regard to this clone: The junction does not match germline at one end; this may be a read error. This rearrangement joins TRBV28 to TRBJ2-1; 9 nucleotides line up with TRBD2. Germline V lookup: CDR1 MDHEN, CDR2 SYDVKM. CDR3 size: 15 residues. CDR3 coding DNA: TGTGCCAGCATTTTAGTAGCGGGAGCGTATAATGAGCAGTTCTTC. Protein sequence: CASILVAGAYNEQFF.

This chain connects TRBV7-2 to TRBJ1-2, with D perhaps matching TRBD1 (6 bases). Trimming pared 11 bases from V and 3 bases from J, leaving 22 bases between. Germline values: CDR1 SGHTA, CDR2 FQGNSA. The CDR3 is 15 residues long. The CDR3 DNA sequence: TGTGCCGCGGAAGCCCCGACAGGAATCTACTATGGCTACACCTTC. This codes for CAAEAPTGIYYGYTF.

This rearrangement joins TRBV7-3 to TRBJ2-3, with 7 nucleotides matching TRBD2. The length of the CDR3 is 16 residues. Germline V lookup: CDR1 SGHTA, CDR2 FQGTGA. Losses at the gene ends were 6 bases for V and 2 bases for J; bases not matched to a gene: 11. CDR3 protein: CASSSSTGGATDTQYF. The CDR3 DNA follows: TGTGCCAGCAGTAGTAGTACGGGAGGCGCCACAGATACGCAGTATTTT.

V usage is TRBV5-1 and J usage is TRBJ2-7; 10 bases fit TRBD1. This CDR3 comprises 14 residues. Germline CDR1 is SGHRS and CDR2 is YFSETQ. The ends lost 2 bases at V and 4 bases at J; junction bases unmatched: 3. The CDR3 sequence is CASSFRQGAYEQYF. In nucleotides, the CDR3 is TGCGCCAGCAGCTTTAGACAGGGGGCTTACGAGCAGTACTTC.

The chain combines TRBV5-1 with TRBJ2-1; 11 positions agree with TRBD2. The length of the CDR3 is 16 residues. Trimming at V came to 4 bases and at J to 5 bases, leaving 8 bases not matched to a gene. From germline, CDR1 is SGHRS and CDR2 YFSETQ. CDR3 residues: CASSTQGLAANNEQFF. The CDR3 DNA reads TGCGCCAGCAGCACTCAGGGACTAGCGGCTAACAATGAGCAGTTCTTC.

This chain uses TRBV7-2 with TRBJ2-7; a possible D gene is TRBD2 (6 bases). Germline V gene data show CDR1 as SGHTA and CDR2 as FQGNSA. This CDR3 has 15 residues. V gave up 3 bases and J gave up 0 bases, with 12 bases separating them. The CDR3 spells CASSLALAPSYEQYF. Here the CDR3 DNA reads TGTGCCAGCAGCTTGGCTCTAGCGCCCTCCTACGAGCAGTACTTC.

The gene calls are TRBV6-4 and TRBJ2-3; 11 bases align to TRBD2. Looked up from germline, CDR1 is MRHNA and CDR2 is SNTAGT. The CDR3 consists of 15 residues. V lost 6 bases and J lost 0; bases outside the gene matches: 2. The CDR3 sequence is CASSRTSGSTDTQYF. CDR3 DNA sequence: TGTGCCAGCAGCCGGACTAGCGGGAGCACAGATACGCAGTATTTT.

The V call is TRBV11-2, the J call TRBJ1-2; D might be TRBD1 (5 bases). Germline CDR1 is SGHAT and CDR2 is FQNNGV. The CDR3 totals 16 residues. V gave up 4 bases and J gave up 6 bases, with 21 bases separating them. CDR3 bases: TGTGCCAGCAGCTCCTCTTGGGACTCAGTCAGGAATGGCTACACCTTC. This encodes CASSSSWDSVRNGYTF.

The gene calls are TRBV28 and TRBJ2-2, with TRBD2 matching over 13 bases. The CDR3 sequence is 17 residues long. Germline CDR1 and CDR2: MDHEN and SYDVKM. V lost 0 bases, J lost 6 bases, and 4 bases stayed unmatched. The CDR3 here is CASSLWRLAGGPGELFF. CDR3 sequence (DNA): TGTGCCAGCAGTTTATGGAGACTAGCGGGAGGACCCGGGGAGCTGTTTTTT.

This clone was recorded only once. V and J are TRBV6-6 and TRBJ2-1; D is unclear. The CDR3 consists of 11 residues. Germline CDR1 MNHNY, CDR2 SVGAGI (reference sequence). The CDR3 DNA is TGTTTCCAGCGTCTCAGCAATGAGCAGTTCTTC. Encoded protein: CFQRLSNEQFF.

The V and J genes are TRBV30 and TRBJ2-7; D is unclear. Trimming pared 1 base from V and 3 bases from J, leaving 7 bases between. CDR3 length: 12 amino acids. Germline V gene lookup returns CDR1 GTSNPN and CDR2 SVGIG (reference sequence). The CDR3 DNA reads TGTGCCTGGAGTGCGCAGTTCTACGAGCAGTACTTC. This codes for CAWSAQFYEQYF.

This chain links TRBV6-1 with TRBJ2-2; 11 positions match TRBD1. This CDR3 has 15 residues. The V and J ends lost 7 bases and 4 bases, in that order; junction bases with no gene match: 5. Germline V gene lookup returns CDR1 MNHNS and CDR2 SASEGT. The CDR3 DNA reads TGTGCCAGCATATCGGACAGGGGGCTCACCGGGGAGCTGTTTTTT. Translation: CASISDRGLTGELFF.